This TCR beta chain was sequenced during a study of breast tumors, draining lymph nodes, adjacent tissues. MiXCR, run by TCRdb on the multiplex PCR reads, gives a single entry per CDR3 protein. Of 66,000 or so distinct CDR3 sequences in the sample, about 40% were seen once. About this clonotype itself: The antigen is undetermined.

General study points: Tumor and nontumor repertoires were significantly more similar in luminal-like than in basal-like breast cancer. Most tumor T cells seemingly derive from lymph node, then expand in tumor. Compared with lymph nodes, tumors were less diverse; compared with nontumor tissue, more.

Germline V lookup: CDR1 SGHKS, CDR2 YYEKEE (reference sequence). The V end was cut by 5 bases, the J end by 2 bases, with 13 bases between. CDR3 length equals 15 residues. V is TRBV5-5 and J is TRBJ2-2; perhaps TRBD2 as D (6 bases). This clonotype originated in a female donor with breast cancer. Some clones in this sample may be carry-over from other donors' samples. Material for sequencing was breast tumor tissue. The DNA of the CDR3 is TGTGCCAGCAGTGAGGGGACTCTTAACACCGGGGAGCTGTTTTTT. Its translation is CASSEGTLNTGELFF.